This TCR beta chain was documented in a study of cytomegalovirus exposure and HLA in healthy donors. A remark on this clone: As yet, its antigen is unknown.

Study conclusions and caveats: In vitro, three CMV-associated chains proved specific for CMV antigens.

V was pared by 6 bases and J by 5 bases, with 11 bases of the junction left unmatched. CDR3 size: 16 residues. The V gene's germline CDR1 is SGHNT and CDR2 YYREEE (reference sequence). PCR was performed using 60 Vbeta and 13 Jbeta primers. Sequencing used immunoSEQ multiplex PCR; TCRdb keeps in-frame clones, though not all of them. In total, the table holds about 110,000 clones. The sequencing input was PBMCs. J is TRBJ1-1 and V is TRBV5-4, with TRBD1 identical over 12 bases. The TCR originated in a young man in good health and CMV-seronegative. For the CDR3, the DNA is TGTGCCAGCATCTCGGGACAGGGGGCAATTTGGACTGAAGCTTTCTTT. It yields the protein CASISGQGAIWTEAFF.